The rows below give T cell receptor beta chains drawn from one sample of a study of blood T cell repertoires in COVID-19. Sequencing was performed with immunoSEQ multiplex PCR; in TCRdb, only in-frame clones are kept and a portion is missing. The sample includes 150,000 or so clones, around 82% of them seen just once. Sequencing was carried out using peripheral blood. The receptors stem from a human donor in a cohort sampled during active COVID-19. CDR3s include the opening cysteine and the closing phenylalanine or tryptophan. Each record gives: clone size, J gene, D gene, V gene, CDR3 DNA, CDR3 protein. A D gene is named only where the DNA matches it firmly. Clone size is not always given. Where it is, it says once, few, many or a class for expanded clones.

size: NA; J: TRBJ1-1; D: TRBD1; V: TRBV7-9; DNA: TGTGCCAGCAGCTTAGTGCAGGGGGTGGAAGCTTTCTTT; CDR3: CASSLVQGVEAFF
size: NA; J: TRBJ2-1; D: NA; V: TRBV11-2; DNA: TGTGCCAGCAGCTTGGGTCAGGGGGGAAATGAGCAGTTCTTC; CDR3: CASSLGQGGNEQFF
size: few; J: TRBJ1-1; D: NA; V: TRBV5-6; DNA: TGTGCCAGCAGCTTTTTTCGGGCTCGACAGTACACTGAAGCTTTCTTT; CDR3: CASSFFRARQYTEAFF
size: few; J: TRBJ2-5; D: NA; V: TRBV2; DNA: TGTGCCAGCAGTACGGGAAACCGAGAGACCCAGTACTTC; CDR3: CASSTGNRETQYF
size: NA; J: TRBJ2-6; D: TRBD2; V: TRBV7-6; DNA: TGTGCCACCAGGGGACTAGGGAGCTCTGGGGCCAACGTCCTGACTTTC; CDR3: CATRGLGSSGANVLTF
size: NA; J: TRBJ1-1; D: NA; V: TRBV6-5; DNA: TGTGCCAGCAGACAACAGCTGAACACTGAAGCTTTCTTT; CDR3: CASRQQLNTEAFF
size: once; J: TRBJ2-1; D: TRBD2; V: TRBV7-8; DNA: TGTGCCAGCAGCCCTAGCGGGAACAATGAGCAGTTCTTC; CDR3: CASSPSGNNEQFF
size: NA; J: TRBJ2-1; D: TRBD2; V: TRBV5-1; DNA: TGCGCCAGCAGCTTGGGGCTAGCGGGAGTAAATGAGCAGTTCTTC; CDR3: CASSLGLAGVNEQFF
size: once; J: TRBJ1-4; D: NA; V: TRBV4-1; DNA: TGCGCCAGCAGCCAAGACCCTCCCGAGAGGATTGAAAAACTGTTTTTT; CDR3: CASSQDPPERIEKLFF
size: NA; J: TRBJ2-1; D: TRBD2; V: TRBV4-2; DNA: TGTGCCAGCAGCCAAGTGGGGACTAGCGGGATAGCAAGCTCCTACAATGAGCAGTTCTTC; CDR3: CASSQVGTSGIASSYNEQFF
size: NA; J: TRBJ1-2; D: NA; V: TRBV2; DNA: TGTGCCAGCAGTCCACAGCCGAACTATGGCTACACCTTC; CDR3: CASSPQPNYGYTF
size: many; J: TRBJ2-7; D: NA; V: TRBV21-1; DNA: TGTGCCAGCAGCACCCCTTTGGGACAGGGCTACGAGCAGTACTTC; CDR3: CASSTPLGQGYEQYF
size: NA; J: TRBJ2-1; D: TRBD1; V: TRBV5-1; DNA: TGCGCCAGCAGCTTGGGGACAGGAGGCCACGAGCAGTTCTTC; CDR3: CASSLGTGGHEQFF
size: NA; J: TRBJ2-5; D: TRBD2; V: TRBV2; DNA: TGTGCCAGCAGTGAAGGTCTAGCGGGGGGGCAAGAGACCCAGTACTTC; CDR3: CASSEGLAGGQETQYF
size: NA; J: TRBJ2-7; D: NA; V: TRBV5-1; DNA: TGCGCCAGCAGCCAGATGCCCTCCTCCTACGAGCAGTACTTC; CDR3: CASSQMPSSYEQYF
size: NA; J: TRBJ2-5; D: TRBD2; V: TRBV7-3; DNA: TGTGCCAGCAGCAACCCAGGGACTAGCGGGGAAGAGACCCAGTACTTC; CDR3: CASSNPGTSGEETQYF
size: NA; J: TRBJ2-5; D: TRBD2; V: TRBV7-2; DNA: TGTGCCAGCAGCTCGGGACTAGCGGGGGGCCAGAAGACCCAGTACTTC; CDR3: CASSSGLAGGQKTQYF
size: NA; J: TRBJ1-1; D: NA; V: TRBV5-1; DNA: TGCGCCAGCAGCCGGGGGGAGGGCGACACTGAAGCTTTCTTT; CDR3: CASSRGEGDTEAFF
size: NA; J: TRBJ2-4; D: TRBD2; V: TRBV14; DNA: TGTGCCAGCAGCCAACGCGGGGGGGCTGGCATTCAGTACTTC; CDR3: CASSQRGGAGIQYF
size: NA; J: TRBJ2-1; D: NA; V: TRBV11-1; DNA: TGTGCCAGCAGCTTAGCCAACTACAATGAGCAGTTCTTC; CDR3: CASSLANYNEQFF
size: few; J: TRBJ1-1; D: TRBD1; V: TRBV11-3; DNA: TGTGCCAGCAAGACAGGGGACCTAAATAGTGAAGCTTTCTTT; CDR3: CASKTGDLNSEAFF
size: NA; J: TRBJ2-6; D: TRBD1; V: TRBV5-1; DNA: TGCGCCAGCAGCTTGGTATGGACAGGGGGCTCTGGGGCCAACGTCCTGACTTTC; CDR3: CASSLVWTGGSGANVLTF
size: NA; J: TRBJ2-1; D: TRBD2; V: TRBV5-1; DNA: TGCGCCAGCAGCTTGTATGGCAGCCTAGCGGGAGAACAGTATGAGCAGTTCTTC; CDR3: CASSLYGSLAGEQYEQFF
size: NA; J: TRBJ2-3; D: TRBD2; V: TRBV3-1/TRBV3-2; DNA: TGTGCCAGCAGCCAAGATACTAGCGGGGGGGAACTCCCGCAGTATTTT; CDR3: CASSQDTSGGELPQYF
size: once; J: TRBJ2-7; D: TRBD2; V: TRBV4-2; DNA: TGTGCCAGCAGCCAAGCCGTAGCGGGGTACTACGAGCAGTACTTC; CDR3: CASSQAVAGYYEQYF
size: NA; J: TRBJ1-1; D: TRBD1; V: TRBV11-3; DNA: TGTGCCAGCAGCCCGCTTGACAGGGTGGGCACTGAAGCTTTCTTT; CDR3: CASSPLDRVGTEAFF